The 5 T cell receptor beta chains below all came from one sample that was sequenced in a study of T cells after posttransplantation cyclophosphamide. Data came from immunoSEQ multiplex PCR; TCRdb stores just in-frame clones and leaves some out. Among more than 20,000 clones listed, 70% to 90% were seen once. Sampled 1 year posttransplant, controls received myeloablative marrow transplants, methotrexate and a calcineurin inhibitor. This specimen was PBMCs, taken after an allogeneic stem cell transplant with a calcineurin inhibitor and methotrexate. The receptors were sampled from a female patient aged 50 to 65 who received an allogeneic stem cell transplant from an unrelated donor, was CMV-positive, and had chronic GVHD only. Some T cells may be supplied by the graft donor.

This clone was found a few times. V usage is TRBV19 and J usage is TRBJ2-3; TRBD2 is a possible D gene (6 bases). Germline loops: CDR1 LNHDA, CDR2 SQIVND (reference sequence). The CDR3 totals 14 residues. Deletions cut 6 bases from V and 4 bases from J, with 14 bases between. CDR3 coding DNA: TGTGCCAGTAGGCCCGGGACTTTACCAGATACGCAGTATTTT. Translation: CASRPGTLPDTQYF.

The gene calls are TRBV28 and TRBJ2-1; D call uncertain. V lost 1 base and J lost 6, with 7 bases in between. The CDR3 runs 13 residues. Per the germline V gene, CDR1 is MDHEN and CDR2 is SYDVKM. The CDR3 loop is CASSLSVINEQFF. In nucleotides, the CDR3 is TGTGCCAGCAGTTTATCGGTAATCAATGAGCAGTTCTTC.

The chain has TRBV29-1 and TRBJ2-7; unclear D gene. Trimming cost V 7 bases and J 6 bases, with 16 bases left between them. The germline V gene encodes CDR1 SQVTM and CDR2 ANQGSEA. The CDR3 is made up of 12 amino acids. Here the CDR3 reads CSARGYLAEQYF. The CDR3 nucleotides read TGCAGCGCTCGAGGCTATCTTGCCGAGCAGTACTTC.

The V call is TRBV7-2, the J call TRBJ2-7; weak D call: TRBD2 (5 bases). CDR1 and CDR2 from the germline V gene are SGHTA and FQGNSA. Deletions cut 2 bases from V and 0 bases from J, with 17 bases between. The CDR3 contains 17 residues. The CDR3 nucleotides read TGTGCCAGCAGCTTATGTGCCGGACTCTACCTCTCCTACGAGCAGTACTTC. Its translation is CASSLCAGLYLSYEQYF.

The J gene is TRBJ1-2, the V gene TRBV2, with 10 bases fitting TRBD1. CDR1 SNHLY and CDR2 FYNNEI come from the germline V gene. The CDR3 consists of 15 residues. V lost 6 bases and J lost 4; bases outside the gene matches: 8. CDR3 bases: TGTGCCAGCAGCAGAGACAGGGGGCAGGTCTATGGCTACACCTTC. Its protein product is CASSRDRGQVYGYTF.